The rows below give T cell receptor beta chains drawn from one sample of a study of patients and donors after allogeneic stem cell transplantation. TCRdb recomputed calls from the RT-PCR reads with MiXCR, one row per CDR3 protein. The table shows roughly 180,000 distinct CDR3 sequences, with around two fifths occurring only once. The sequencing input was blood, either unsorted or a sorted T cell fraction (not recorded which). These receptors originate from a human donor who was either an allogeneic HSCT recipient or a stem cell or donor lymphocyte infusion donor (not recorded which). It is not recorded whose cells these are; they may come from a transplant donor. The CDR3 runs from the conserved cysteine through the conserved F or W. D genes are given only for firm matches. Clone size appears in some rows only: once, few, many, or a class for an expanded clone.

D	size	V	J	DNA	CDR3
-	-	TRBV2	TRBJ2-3	TGTGCCAGCCTTTGGGGAGATACAGATACGCAGTATTTT	CASLWGDTDTQYF
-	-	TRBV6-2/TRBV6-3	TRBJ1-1	TGTGCCAGCAGTTACGGGACGGGGAGGGACACTGAAGCTTTCTTT	CASSYGTGRDTEAFF
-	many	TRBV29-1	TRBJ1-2	TGCAGCGTTGAGGGGGACTTCTATGGCTACACCTTC	CSVEGDFYGYTF
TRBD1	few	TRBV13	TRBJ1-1	TGTGCCAGCAGCTTAACGGACAGGGGGCGCGACACTGAAGCTTTCTTT	CASSLTDRGRDTEAFF
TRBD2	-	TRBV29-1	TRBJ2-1	TGCAGCGTAGAGGGACTAGCGGGAACGACCAGTTCCTACAATGAGCAGTTCTTC	CSVEGLAGTTSSYNEQFF
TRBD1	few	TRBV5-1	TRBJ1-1	TGCGCCAGCAGCTATACAGGGGGCGTGACTGAAGCTTTCTTT	CASSYTGGVTEAFF
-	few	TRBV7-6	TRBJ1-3	TGTGCCAGCAGCCTCGGACCGAGCTCTGGAAACACCATATATTTT	CASSLGPSSGNTIYF
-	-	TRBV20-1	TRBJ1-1	TGCAGTGCGACCACGACAGGACGGCACACTGAAGCTTTCTTT	CSATTTGRHTEAFF
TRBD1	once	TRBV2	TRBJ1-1	TGTGCCAGCAGGGGACAGGTCAACACTGAAGCTTTCTTT	CASRGQVNTEAFF
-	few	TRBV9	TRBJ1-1	TGTGCCAGCAGCCCACAGATCACCACTGAAGCTTTCTTT	CASSPQITTEAFF
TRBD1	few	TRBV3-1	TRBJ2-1	TGTGCCAGCAGCCTTTGGGCGCGACAGGGCTCCTACAATGAGCAGTTCTTC	CASSLWARQGSYNEQFF
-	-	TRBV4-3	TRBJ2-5	TGCGCCAGCAGCCAAGAGGGTCTGGGGGGAGAGACCCAGTACTTC	CASSQEGLGGETQYF
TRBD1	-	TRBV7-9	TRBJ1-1	TGTGCCAGCGCGGACAGGGGGTACACTGAAGCTTTCTTT	CASADRGYTEAFF
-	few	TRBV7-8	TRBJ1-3	TGTGCCAGCACCCGGGGGGGCATCTCTGGAAACACCATATATTTT	CASTRGGISGNTIYF
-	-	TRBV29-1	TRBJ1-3	TGCAGCGGCCGGGCCCTCTCTGGAAACACCATATATTTT	CSGRALSGNTIYF
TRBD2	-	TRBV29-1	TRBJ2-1	TGCAGCGTTGGCGAGCGGGAGAACAATGAGCAGTTCTTC	CSVGERENNEQFF
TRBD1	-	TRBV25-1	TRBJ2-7	TGTGCCAGCAGTGAATTGACAGGGTTGGTATTCGAGCAGTACTTC	CASSELTGLVFEQYF
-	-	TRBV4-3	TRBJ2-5	TGCGCCAGCAGCCAAGAAGAAAGGCGAGAAGAGACCCAGTACTTC	CASSQEERREETQYF
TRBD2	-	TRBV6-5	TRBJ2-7	TGTGCCAGCAGTTACTTAGGACTAGCGGGAGGCGAGCAGTACTTC	CASSYLGLAGGEQYF
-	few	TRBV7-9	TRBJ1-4	TGTGCCAGCAGCTTAGAGGCAGCAACTAATGAAAAACTGTTTTTT	CASSLEAATNEKLFF
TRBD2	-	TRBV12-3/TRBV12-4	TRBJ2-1	TGTGCCAGCACCGGACTAGTTTACAATGAGCAGTTCTTC	CASTGLVYNEQFF
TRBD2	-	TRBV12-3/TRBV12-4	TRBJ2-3	TGTGCCAGCAGTTTAGGACTAGCGGAGGGGGATACGCAGTATTTT	CASSLGLAEGDTQYF
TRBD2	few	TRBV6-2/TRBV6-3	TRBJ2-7	TGTGCCAGCTGGCCCGGACTAGCGGGAGGGTTCTACGAGCAGTACTTC	CASWPGLAGGFYEQYF
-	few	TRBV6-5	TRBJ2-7	TGTGCCAGCGGACGGCTTGTTGGGTACGAGCAGTACTTC	CASGRLVGYEQYF
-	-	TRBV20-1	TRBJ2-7	TGCAGTGCTACTCACTCGAACTACGAGCAGTACTTC	CSATHSNYEQYF
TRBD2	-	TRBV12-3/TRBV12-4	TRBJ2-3	TGTGCCAGCAGCATAGCGGGAGTTGGCACAGATACGCAGTATTTT	CASSIAGVGTDTQYF
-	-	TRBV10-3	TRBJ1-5	TGTGCCATCAGTGTGACCGATCAGCCCCAGCATTTT	CAISVTDQPQHF
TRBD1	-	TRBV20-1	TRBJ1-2	TGCAGTGCTCCCGAACAGGGGCGCAACTATGGCTACACCTTC	CSAPEQGRNYGYTF
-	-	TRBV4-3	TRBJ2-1	TGCGCCAGCAGCCAAGAGACCAGGGGTTACAATGAGCAGTTCTTC	CASSQETRGYNEQFF
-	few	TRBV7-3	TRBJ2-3	TGTGCCAGCAGCCCGGGCATCACAGATACGCAGTATTTT	CASSPGITDTQYF
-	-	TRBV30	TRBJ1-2	TGTGCCTGGTCCTTAGGGGACTCGGACGGCTACACCTTC	CAWSLGDSDGYTF
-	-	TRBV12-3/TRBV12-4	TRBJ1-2	TGTGCCAGCAGTTTAAAGGGCATGTCAGGCTACACCTTC	CASSLKGMSGYTF
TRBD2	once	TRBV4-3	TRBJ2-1	TGCCCCAGCAGCCAGGATGACCGAGCGGGGAATGAGCAGTTCTTC	CPSSQDDRAGNEQFF
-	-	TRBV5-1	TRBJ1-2	TGCGCCAGCAGCTTGGCAACGGGCCGGGACTATGGCTACACCTTC	CASSLATGRDYGYTF
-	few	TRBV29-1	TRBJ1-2	TGCAGCGCCCAGGCGGCAGAGGCTGGCTACACCTTC	CSAQAAEAGYTF
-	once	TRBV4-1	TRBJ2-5	TGCGCCAGCAGCCAAGACGAGACTATAGAGACCCAGTACTTC	CASSQDETIETQYF